The 30 T cell receptor beta chains in this list originate from one sample, sequenced in a study of blood T cell repertoires in COVID-19 (TCRdb year 2020). Library prep was done by the immunoSEQ multiplex PCR assay. Imported from immuneACCESS, the table was reduced by TCRdb to in-frame sequences with V and J called. These copies leave out some clones; in studies compared against another copy, an unresolved V gene accounts for under half, and the cause of the remainder is not known. In all, the sample holds 150,000 or so clones, and 80% to 85% of those were seen once. The top ten clones comprise around 5.1% of the sample. Material: PBMCs or T cells enriched from blood (not recorded which). These receptor sequences come from a man between 65 and 85 years old who had been exposed to COVID-19.

The chain recombines TRBV7-8 with TRBJ1-6, with TRBD1 matching over 8 bases. The CDR3 length is 13 residues. J gave up 8 bases and V 8 bases, and 5 bases lay outside the gene matches. Germline CDR1 and CDR2: SGHVS and FQNEAQ. The CDR3 loop reads CASGQGLYSPLHF. The CDR3 nucleotides are TGTGCCAGCGGACAGGGTCTCTATTCACCCCTCCACTTT.

The V and J genes are TRBV5-1 and TRBJ2-3, with 12 nucleotides matching TRBD2. Germline V CDR1 and CDR2: SGHRS, YFSETQ. CDR3 length: 16 amino acids. J was trimmed by 3 bases and V by 4 bases; bases with no gene match: 6. The CDR3 loop reads CASSLTSGSMTDTQYF. The CDR3 DNA follows: TGCGCCAGCAGCCTGACTAGCGGGAGCATGACAGATACGCAGTATTTT.

As regards this clone: A clone one base away is much larger, so this may be a read error. The chain couples TRBV3-1 (or the pseudogene TRBV3-2) to TRBJ2-7; a possible D gene is TRBD1 (6 bases). The germline V and J ends were trimmed by 3 bases and 2 bases, with 11 bases remaining between them. This CDR3 has 14 amino acids. In germline, CDR1 is LGHDT, CDR2 YNNKEL (reference sequence). The CDR3 loop reads CASSHGGRTYEQYF. CDR3 nucleotide sequence: TGTGCCAGCAGCCATGGGGGCAGAACCTACGAGCAGTACTTC.

CDR3 amino acids: CASSSPGLDNNEQFF. The DNA for the CDR3 is TGTGCCAGCAGTAGTCCGGGACTAGATAACAATGAGCAGTTCTTC. The chain employs TRBV7-9 and TRBJ2-1; TRBD2 matches at 8 bases. CDR1 is SEHNR, CDR2 FQNEAQ, per germline (reference sequence). Trimming took 6 bases from V and 5 from J; bases not matched to a gene: 9. This CDR3 has 15 residues.

The rearrangement uses TRBV25-1 and TRBJ1-1; 8 positions agree with TRBD1. Germline V gene data show CDR1 as MGHDK and CDR2 as SYGVNS. CDR3 length: 17 amino acids. The trim removed 0 bases at V and 1 base at J, leaving 7 bases unmatched. The DNA for the CDR3 is TGTGCCAGCAGTGAATATACCTCCGGACAGGGGAACACTGAAGCTTTCTTT. It is translated as CASSEYTSGQGNTEAFF.

The chain recombines TRBV4-3 with TRBJ2-1; possible D gene TRBD1, 5 bases. The CDR3 covers 16 residues. Trimming took off 0 bases at V and 7 bases at J, with 16 bases between the two ends. Per the germline V gene, CDR1 is LGHNA and CDR2 is YSLEER. In DNA form, the CDR3 reads TGCGCCAGCAGCCAAGATTGGGGCCCCAGAAGGAATGAGCAGTTCTTC. This translates into CASSQDWGPRRNEQFF.

This clone was detected a few times. The chain carries TRBV12-5 and TRBJ2-4, with D possibly matching TRBD1 (6 bases). CDR3 length: 13 residues. V dropped 3 bases and J dropped 7 bases, with 10 bases sitting between them. Germline CDR1 is LGHNT and CDR2 is FRNRAP. The CDR3 DNA is TGTGCTAGTGGTTTCGCAGGGGAGAACATTCAGTACTTC. Protein product: CASGFAGENIQYF.

CDR3 residues: CASSLYRLAGGYEQYF. CDR3 sequence (DNA): TGCGCCAGCAGCCTCTATCGACTAGCGGGAGGCTACGAGCAGTACTTC. This chain joins TRBV5-1 and TRBJ2-7, with 13 bases aligning to TRBD2. With 4 bases clipped from V and 3 bases from J, the junction kept 7 bases outside the gene matches. CDR1 is SGHRS and CDR2 is YFSETQ in the germline V gene. The CDR3 is 16 amino acids.

The J gene is TRBJ1-3, the V gene TRBV7-2, with D unresolved. CDR1 is SGHTA, CDR2 FQGNSA, per germline. The CDR3 has 14 residues. Trimming cost V 2 bases and J 0 bases, with 5 bases left between them. The CDR3 DNA is TGTGCCAGCAGCTTACAGCGCTCTGGAAACACCATATATTTT. Translating it yields CASSLQRSGNTIYF.

The rearrangement uses TRBV5-4 and TRBJ2-5, with TRBD2 matching over 9 bases. Losses at the gene ends were 5 bases for V and 4 bases for J; bases not matched to a gene: 6. In germline, CDR1 is SGHNT, CDR2 YYREEE (reference sequence). The CDR3 has 14 residues. CDR3 sequence: CASSSGLAPETQYF. The DNA for the CDR3 is TGTGCCAGCAGTTCGGGACTAGCCCCAGAGACCCAGTACTTC.

The chain is built from TRBV7-2 and TRBJ2-7, with TRBD1 identical over 7 bases. Germline V gene lookup returns CDR1 SGHTA and CDR2 FQGNSA. Losses at the gene ends were 4 bases for V and 7 bases for J; bases not matched to a gene: 13. The CDR3 is 15 amino acids. CDR3 sequence: CASSSPGTAHREQYF. CDR3 in DNA: TGTGCCAGCAGCTCCCCCGGGACAGCGCATCGGGAGCAGTACTTC.

The V gene is TRBV28, the J gene TRBJ1-2; 7 nucleotides line up with TRBD1. V gave up 5 bases and J gave up 7 bases; unmatched junction bases: 7. In germline, CDR1 is MDHEN, CDR2 SYDVKM. The CDR3 has 13 residues. The CDR3 DNA follows: TGTGCCAGCAGTGCCGGGACAGAGGGTGGCTACACCTTC. This sequence encodes CASSAGTEGGYTF.

The rearrangement links TRBV10-1 to TRBJ2-1; no firm D call. V shed 2 bases and J shed 0 bases, with 8 bases lying between them. The CDR3 contains 15 residues. In germline, CDR1 is WNHNN, CDR2 SYGVQD (reference sequence). The CDR3 bases are TGCGCCAGCAGTGAGGTACAGCTCTCCTACAATGAGCAGTTCTTC. Protein product: CASSEVQLSYNEQFF.

The gene calls are TRBV11-2 and TRBJ2-5; tentative D call: TRBD2 (8 bases). Germline values: CDR1 SGHAT, CDR2 FQNNGV. CDR3 length: 18 amino acids. The V end was cut by 7 bases, the J end by 2 bases, with 26 bases between. CDR3 bases: TGTGCCAGCAACGAGGGGGCTAGCGGGCCAGGAACACAAGAGACCCAGTACTTC. Translation gives CASNEGASGPGTQETQYF. Complete variable domain (other parts from reference TRBV11-2 and TRBJ2-5): EAGVAQSPRYKIIEKRQSVAFWCNPISGHATLYWYQQILGQGPKLLIQFQNNGVVDDSQLPKDRFSAERLKGVDSTLKIQPAKLEDSAVYLCASNEGASGPGTQETQYFGPGTRLLVL.

V is TRBV10-3 and J is TRBJ1-2, with D maybe TRBD1 (5 bases). Germline assignment: CDR1 ENHRY and CDR2 SYGVKD. The V end was cut by 2 bases, the J end by 4 bases, with 17 bases between. The CDR3 contains 16 residues. The CDR3, as DNA: TGTGCCATCAGTGAGAAAACGGCAGGGTCCGGCTATGGCTACACCTTC. As protein: CAISEKTAGSGYGYTF.

In this sample, this clone turned up once. This sequence joins TRBV18 and TRBJ1-6; no clear D gene. Germline V gives CDR1 KGHSH, CDR2 LQKENI. The ends were cut back, 1 base at V and 5 bases at J, with 3 bases in the middle. The CDR3 has 13 residues. For the CDR3, the DNA is TGTGCCAGCTCACCACTCGATAATTCACCCCTCCACTTT. This gives the protein CASSPLDNSPLHF.

This clone was seen only once. This chain uses TRBV5-5 with TRBJ2-7; unclear D gene. Deletions cut 0 bases from V and 6 bases from J, with 10 bases between. This CDR3 is built from 13 residues. Looked up from germline, CDR1 is SGHKS and CDR2 is YYEKEE (reference sequence). For the CDR3, the DNA is TGTGCCAGCAGCTTGGTCAAGGAGTCCGAGCAGTACTTC. Translating gives CASSLVKESEQYF.

The V call is TRBV7-2, the J call TRBJ1-5; D gene ambiguous. CDR1 is SGHTA, CDR2 FQGNSA, per germline. The CDR3 contains 14 residues. V shed 2 bases and J shed 3 bases, with 8 bases lying between them. CDR3 DNA sequence: TGTGCCAGCAGCTTACGACATTTCAATCAGCCCCAGCATTTT. This encodes CASSLRHFNQPQHF.

V gene TRBV20-1 combines with J gene TRBJ1-1, with a tentative D call TRBD1 (5 bases). The CDR3 is made up of 11 amino acids. Germline values: CDR1 DFQATT, CDR2 SNEGSKA (reference sequence). V shed 7 bases and J shed 8 bases, with 14 bases lying between them. The chain's CDR3 is CSGRQGGEAFF. DNA for the CDR3: TGCAGTGGCAGGCAGGGCGGAGAAGCTTTCTTT.

The V and J genes are TRBV5-1 and TRBJ2-3; 9 bases match TRBD1. The CDR3 contains 16 residues. Looked up from germline, CDR1 is SGHRS and CDR2 is YFSETQ. Unmatched junction bases numbered 5, after V lost 2 bases and J lost 1 base. This CDR3 reads CASSLQGAAGTDTQYF. The DNA for the CDR3 is TGCGCCAGCAGCTTACAGGGGGCAGCGGGCACAGATACGCAGTATTTT.

V gene TRBV4-3 combines with J gene TRBJ1-6; D not resolved. The CDR3 runs 15 residues. The V end was cut by 0 bases, the J end by 9 bases, with 12 bases between. Germline CDR1 reads LGHNA; CDR2 reads YSLEER. The CDR3 DNA is TGCGCCAGCAGCCAAGATGCGGGAGCGAGTTCACCCCTCCACTTT. Residues: CASSQDAGASSPLHF.

The chain uses TRBV11-2 and TRBJ2-7, with 7 bases identical to TRBD1. Trimming cost V 7 bases and J 5 bases; bases outside gene matches: 11. This CDR3 is built from 14 residues. Germline V gene sequence: CDR1 SGHAT, CDR2 FQNNGV. In DNA form, the CDR3 reads TGTGCCAGCATCCTTCCGGGACAGTACCACGAGCAGTACTTC. Amino acids: CASILPGQYHEQYF.

This clone was found once. The V and J genes are TRBV4-3 and TRBJ2-2, with TRBD1 as a possible D gene (6 bases). Trimming took 2 bases from V and 2 from J, leaving 9 bases between them. This CDR3 spans 15 amino acids. The V gene's germline CDR1 is LGHNA and CDR2 YSLEER. For the CDR3, the DNA is TGCGCCAGCAGCCAAACAGGGCCCAACACCGGGGAGCTGTTTTTT. Protein sequence: CASSQTGPNTGELFF.

The chain uses TRBV5-1 and TRBJ1-3; no firm D call. Germline CDR1 and CDR2: SGHRS and YFSETQ. V was shortened by 2 bases and J by 4 bases, with 10 bases between the two germline ends. The CDR3 has 14 residues. The DNA of the CDR3 is TGCGCCAGCAGCTTAGGCAGCGAGGGAAACACCATATATTTT. It yields the protein CASSLGSEGNTIYF.

This clone was recorded only once. V gene TRBV5-1 combines with J gene TRBJ2-7, with TRBD2 matching over 10 bases. The CDR3 runs to 15 residues. J gave up 5 bases and V 4 bases, and 9 bases lay outside the gene matches. The V gene's germline CDR1 is SGHRS and CDR2 YFSETQ. The CDR3 region is CASSPGLAASDEQYF. In DNA, the CDR3 is TGCGCCAGCAGCCCAGGACTAGCGGCCTCGGACGAGCAGTACTTC. Variable domain in full (rest from reference TRBV5-1 and TRBJ2-7): KAGVTQTPRYLIKTRGQQVTLSCSPISGHRSVSWYQQTPGQGLQFLFEYFSETQRNKGNFPGRFSGRQFSNSRSEMNVSTLELGDSALYLCASSPGLAASDEQYFGPGTRLTVT.

The chain employs TRBV5-1 and TRBJ2-5; 8 bases match TRBD1. The CDR3 sequence is 19 residues long. Germline V lookup: CDR1 SGHRS, CDR2 YFSETQ. J gave up 5 bases and V 0 bases, and 18 bases lay outside the gene matches. The CDR3 DNA reads as TGCGCCAGCAGCTTGGTTCCGGGGGATGGGGACAGGACTGGGGAGACCCAGTACTTC. Protein product: CASSLVPGDGDRTGETQYF.

The gene calls are TRBV7-2 and TRBJ2-1; 9 nucleotides line up with TRBD2. There are 15 residues in the CDR3. Trimming at V came to 4 bases and at J to 4 bases, leaving 5 bases not matched to a gene. CDR1 is SGHTA and CDR2 is FQGNSA in the germline V gene. CDR3 bases: TGTGCCAGCAGCTCTGCGGGGGGGGGTTACAATGAGCAGTTCTTC. This codes for CASSSAGGGYNEQFF.

Concerning this clone: At one end the junction does not follow the germline gene, possibly because of a read error. This sequence joins TRBV7-9 and TRBJ2-7; 12 bases are a match to TRBD1. Germline V gives CDR1 SEHNR, CDR2 FQNEAQ (reference sequence). This CDR3 comprises 13 residues. CDR3 coding DNA: TGTGCCAGCAGCCCGACCGGGACAGGGGGCGAGGGCTTC. The encoded protein is CASSPTGTGGEGF. The whole variable domain, filled in from reference TRBV7-9 and TRBJ2-7, reads DTGVSQNPRHKITKRGQNVTFRCDPISEHNRLYWYRQTLGQGPEFLTYFQNEAQLEKSRLLSDRFSAERPKGSFSTLEIQRTEQGDSAMYLCASSPTGTGGEGFGPGTRLTVT.

The rearrangement links TRBV5-4 to TRBJ1-3; no reliable D call. The length of the CDR3 is 16 residues. Looked up from germline, CDR1 is SGHNT and CDR2 is YYREEE (reference sequence). V was shortened by 4 bases and J by 4 bases, with 18 bases between the two germline ends. CDR3 bases: TGTGCCAGCAGCCGAGGACCGAAAGCGGTAGGAAACACCATATATTTT. Translated, it gives CASSRGPKAVGNTIYF.

The chain has TRBV5-1 and TRBJ2-5, with D perhaps matching TRBD2 (6 bases). The CDR3 runs to 16 residues. With 3 bases removed from V and 5 bases from J, the gap between germline ends came to 20 bases. CDR1 SGHRS and CDR2 YFSETQ come from the germline V gene. CDR3: CASSWGAGRFQETQYF. CDR3 DNA sequence: TGCGCCAGCAGCTGGGGTGCAGGGAGGTTCCAGGAGACCCAGTACTTC.